The 27 T cell receptor beta chains below all came from one sample that was sequenced in a study of T cell responses to AZD1222 COVID-19 vaccine. Profiled with immunoSEQ multiplex PCR; TCRdb holds only in-frame clones, not every one. The sample has around 160,000 clones, approximately 94% seen once. Sequenced material: peripheral blood, taken on day 0 of AZD1222 vaccination. The receptors here all came from an adult in good health.

This chain uses TRBV4-2 with TRBJ1-2; D is possibly TRBD1 (5 bases). V lost 0 bases and J 7 bases, leaving 15 bases between the germline ends. The length of the CDR3 is 15 residues. Germline lookup yields CDR1 LGHNA and CDR2 YNFKEQ. CDR3 sequence (DNA): TGTGCCAGCAGCCAAGATAGTGGAGGGGAGGGTGGCTACACCTTC. Its translation is CASSQDSGGEGGYTF.

J is TRBJ1-2 and V is TRBV5-6, with D tentatively TRBD1 (6 bases). Trimming took 4 bases from V and 6 from J, leaving 16 bases between them. The length of the CDR3 is 14 residues. CDR1 and CDR2 from the germline V gene are SGHDT and YYEEEE. The CDR3 DNA reads TGTGCCAGCAGCGCACAGGGTTGGATCGATGGCTACACCTTC. Amino acids: CASSAQGWIDGYTF.

This sequence joins TRBV6-5 and TRBJ1-1; TRBD1 is a possible D gene (5 bases). Trimming removed 7 bases at V and 5 bases at J, with 20 bases between. Germline CDR1 is MNHEY and CDR2 is SVGAGI. This CDR3 is built from 15 residues. In DNA, the CDR3 is TGTGCCAGCACCGGAGGAGGGACGATACGAACTGAAGCTTTCTTT. It specifies CASTGGGTIRTEAFF.

This chain connects TRBV2 to TRBJ2-2, with D uncertain. Germline lookup yields CDR1 SNHLY and CDR2 FYNNEI. Trimming took off 4 bases at V and 4 bases at J, with 16 bases between the two ends. This CDR3 has 16 residues. DNA for the CDR3: TGTGCCAGCAGTGCTGGTATGGGCACTCTCACCGGGGAGCTGTTTTTT. Its protein product is CASSAGMGTLTGELFF. The full variable domain, completed using reference TRBV2 and TRBJ2-2, is EPEVTQTPSHQVTQMGQEVILRCVPISNHLYFYWYRQILGQKVEFLVSFYNNEISEKSEIFDDQFSVERPDGSNFTLKIRSTKLEDSAMYFCASSAGMGTLTGELFFGEGSRLTVL.

This clone was recorded once. The V gene is TRBV18, the J gene TRBJ1-1; D gene ambiguous. The germline V gene encodes CDR1 KGHSH and CDR2 LQKENI. This CDR3 has 15 residues. V was clipped by 1 base and J by 5 bases, with 14 bases between them. The CDR3 DNA sequence: TGTGCCAGCTCACCACGCGTCATGCTGGGGACTGAAGCTTTCTTT. Its protein product is CASSPRVMLGTEAFF.

The V and J genes are TRBV27 and TRBJ2-7; 10 bases align to TRBD2. The CDR3 loop spans 16 amino acids. J gave up 3 bases and V 6 bases, and 11 bases lay outside the gene matches. Germline values: CDR1 MNHEY, CDR2 SMNVEV (reference sequence). The CDR3 here is CASSPLPGLASYEQYF. The CDR3 nucleotides are TGTGCCAGCAGCCCACTCCCGGGACTAGCGAGCTACGAGCAGTACTTC.

The count of this clone is one. In DNA, the CDR3 is TGTGCCAGCAGCCCGAGGACAGGGGGCTGGGAGCAGTACTTC. Translated, it gives CASSPRTGGWEQYF. The gene calls are TRBV5-5 and TRBJ2-7; 11 nucleotides line up with TRBD1. The CDR3 has 14 amino acids. V lost 4 bases and J lost 7; bases outside the gene matches: 7. Germline CDR1 reads SGHKS; CDR2 reads YYEKEE (reference sequence).

The rearrangement uses TRBV5-1 and TRBJ2-5; 7 bases match TRBD2. Germline V gene data show CDR1 as SGHRS and CDR2 as YFSETQ. The CDR3 is 16 amino acids. V shed 3 bases, J shed 0 bases, and the junction held 8 bases outside the gene matches. CDR3 nucleotide sequence: TGCGCCAGCAGCTGGGGTCCTAGCGGAGACCAAGAGACCCAGTACTTC. Translated, it gives CASSWGPSGDQETQYF.

The chain joins TRBV3-1 (or the pseudogene TRBV3-2) to TRBJ1-2, with 9 bases fitting TRBD1. The germline gives CDR1 LGHDT, CDR2 YNNKEL (reference sequence). Trimming took 2 bases from V and 5 from J; bases not matched to a gene: 9. The CDR3 runs 16 residues. Here the CDR3 DNA reads TGTGCCAGCAGCCAATGGGACAGGGTTTCGGGGTATGGCTACACCTTC. Encoded protein: CASSQWDRVSGYGYTF.

The chain carries TRBV7-9 and TRBJ2-5, with D perhaps matching TRBD1 or TRBD2 (5 bases each). Germline CDR1 SEHNR, CDR2 FQNEAQ (reference sequence). The CDR3 runs 15 residues. V shed 5 bases and J shed 0 bases, with 13 bases lying between them. The CDR3 protein is CASSPGTLYQETQYF. The CDR3 bases are TGTGCCAGCAGCCCCGGGACCCTGTACCAAGAGACCCAGTACTTC.

The chain employs TRBV3-1 (or the pseudogene TRBV3-2) and TRBJ2-7; 16 positions agree with TRBD2. CDR3 length: 15 amino acids. Germline V CDR1 and CDR2: LGHDT, YNNKEL (reference sequence). V was pared by 7 bases and J by 10 bases, with 10 bases of the junction left unmatched. CDR3 protein: CASTLGTSGGANQYF. CDR3 DNA sequence: TGTGCCAGCACCCTCGGGACTAGCGGGGGGGCTAACCAGTACTTC.

The chain joins TRBV12-3 or TRBV12-4 to TRBJ1-5; 10 bases fit TRBD1. The junction had 2 bases not matched to a gene; V was cut back by 8 bases and J by 4 bases. The CDR3 spans 13 residues. The CDR3 protein is CASQDRGNQPQHF. CDR3 DNA: TGTGCCAGCCAGGACAGGGGGAATCAGCCCCAGCATTTT.

This sequence joins TRBV19 and TRBJ2-5; D tentatively fits TRBD1 or TRBD2 (6 bases each). The V end was cut by 6 bases, the J end by 3 bases, with 11 bases between. Germline loops: CDR1 LNHDA, CDR2 SQIVND (reference sequence). CDR3 size: 13 residues. Written as DNA, the CDR3 is TGTGCCAGTAGGGTAGGGGGGAAAGAGACCCAGTACTTC. This codes for CASRVGGKETQYF.

This sequence joins TRBV12-3 or TRBV12-4 and TRBJ1-1; 10 bases map to TRBD1. The V and J ends lost 6 bases and 10 bases, in that order; junction bases with no gene match: 8. CDR3 length: 13 residues. The CDR3 DNA sequence: TGTGCCAGCAGGACCCCCGGGACAGGGGTAGCTTTCTTT. Translated: CASRTPGTGVAFF.

This chain joins TRBV12-3 or TRBV12-4 and TRBJ1-2; D gene ambiguous. The V end lost 5 bases, the J end lost 4 bases, and 8 bases lay between the germline ends. The CDR3 contains 12 residues. This CDR3 is CASSARPYGYTF. CDR3 DNA sequence: TGTGCCAGCAGTGCCCGCCCCTATGGCTACACCTTC.

The chain links TRBV6-5 to TRBJ2-5; D is possibly TRBD2 (5 bases). The V and J ends lost 6 bases and 3 bases respectively, with 11 bases between them. CDR1 MNHEY and CDR2 SVGAGI come from the germline V gene. This CDR3 comprises 13 residues. In DNA form, the CDR3 reads TGTGCCAGCAGCCGGGGATCTGAAGAGACCCAGTACTTC. Protein product: CASSRGSEETQYF.

This rearrangement joins TRBV6-1 to TRBJ1-5; 11 bases agree with TRBD1. V was clipped by 4 bases and J by 1 base; unmatched bases: 9. CDR3 length: 18 residues. In germline, CDR1 is MNHNS, CDR2 SASEGT. CDR3 nucleotide sequence: TGTGCCAGCAGTGGGGCGGGACAGGGGGGTTTAAGCAATCAGCCCCAGCATTTT. Translation gives CASSGAGQGGLSNQPQHF.

This clone has just one count. The rearrangement uses TRBV28 and TRBJ1-6; D is unclear. Germline assignment: CDR1 MDHEN and CDR2 SYDVKM. V shed 5 bases and J shed 0 bases, with 20 bases lying between them. This CDR3 comprises 19 residues. CDR3 sequence reads: CASSRNSSIWPSYNSPLHF. The CDR3, as DNA: TGTGCCAGCAGTCGGAACTCCTCCATATGGCCCTCCTATAATTCACCCCTCCACTTT.

J is TRBJ1-1 and V is TRBV5-1; 8 bases map to TRBD1. In germline, CDR1 is SGHRS, CDR2 YFSETQ. This CDR3 has 15 residues. The ends lost 4 bases at V and 1 base at J; junction bases unmatched: 6. Written as DNA, the CDR3 is TGCGCCAGCAGCGGCAAAGGACAGGGGAACACTGAAGCTTTCTTT. Translation: CASSGKGQGNTEAFF.

This chain uses TRBV9 with TRBJ2-3; D is undetermined. The germline V gene encodes CDR1 SGDLS and CDR2 YYNGEE. This CDR3 has 14 residues. The V and J ends lost 0 bases and 1 base respectively, with 6 bases between them. In DNA form, the CDR3 reads TGTGCCAGCAGCGTAGCTGGCCGCACAGATACGCAGTATTTT. Translated: CASSVAGRTDTQYF.

J is TRBJ1-4 and V is TRBV18; D not resolved. This CDR3 spans 13 amino acids. The germline CDR1 and CDR2 sequences are KGHSH and LQKENI. Between the trimmed V and J ends, which lost 6 bases and 7 bases, there was a span of 12 bases. Here the CDR3 reads CASSATLPEKLFF. The CDR3 DNA is TGTGCCAGCTCGGCGACCCTCCCTGAAAAACTGTTTTTT.

The chain couples TRBV19 to TRBJ1-2, with 7 bases fitting TRBD1. The germline gives CDR1 LNHDA, CDR2 SQIVND (reference sequence). There are 15 residues in the CDR3. V shed 1 base, J shed 4 bases, and the junction held 6 bases outside the gene matches. The CDR3 spells CASSIVQGLVYGYTF. CDR3 coding DNA: TGTGCCAGTAGTATAGTACAGGGGCTCGTCTATGGCTACACCTTC. Variable domain in full (rest from reference TRBV19 and TRBJ1-2): DGGITQSPKYLFRKEGQNVTLSCEQNLNHDAMYWYRQDPGQGLRLIYYSQIVNDFQKGDIAEGYSVSREKKESFPLTVTSAQKNPTAFYLCASSIVQGLVYGYTFGSGTRLTVV.

The genes are TRBV4-1 and TRBJ2-1, with a possible D match to TRBD2 (7 bases). V was trimmed by 0 bases and J by 8 bases, leaving 23 bases between them. This CDR3 has 18 residues. Germline CDR1 is MGHRA and CDR2 is YSYEKL. The CDR3 here is CASSQEGGKSGIADEQFF. DNA of the CDR3: TGCGCCAGCAGCCAAGAAGGGGGTAAGAGCGGGATAGCGGATGAGCAGTTCTTC.

This rearrangement joins TRBV5-1 to TRBJ1-2, with D perhaps TRBD1 (6 bases). The V gene's germline CDR1 is SGHRS and CDR2 YFSETQ. The CDR3 runs to 13 residues. Trimming cost V 4 bases and J 5 bases, with 12 bases left between them. CDR3 residues: CASSAGQSYGYTF. CDR3 sequence (DNA): TGCGCCAGCAGCGCCGGACAGAGTTATGGCTACACCTTC.

The chain combines TRBV5-6 with TRBJ2-3; D assignment may be TRBD1 or TRBD2 (5 bases each). Per germline, CDR1 SGHDT and CDR2 YYEEEE. Trimming stripped 5 bases from V and 7 bases from J, with 17 bases between. There are 14 residues in the CDR3. The CDR3 sequence: CASSFGTTLNTQYF. In DNA, the CDR3 is TGTGCCAGCAGTTTCGGGACGACCCTGAATACGCAGTATTTT. Using reference TRBV5-6 and TRBJ2-3 for the parts outside the CDR3, the full variable domain is DAGVTQSPTHLIKTRGQQVTLRCSPKSGHDTVSWYQQALGQGPQFIFQYYEEEERQRGNFPDRFSGHQFPNYSSELNVNALLLGDSALYLCASSFGTTLNTQYFGPGTRLTVL.

The rearrangement uses TRBV6-6 and TRBJ2-3; TRBD1 agrees at 7 bases. The V gene end was trimmed by 2 bases and the J gene end by 6 bases; junction bases not matched to a gene: 5. The CDR3 totals 14 residues. Germline V lookup: CDR1 MNHNY, CDR2 SVGAGI (reference sequence). In nucleotides, the CDR3 is TGTGCCAGCAGTTACACCGACAGGGATGATACGCAGTATTTT. Translating it yields CASSYTDRDDTQYF.

The CDR3 nucleotides read TGTGCCAGCAATGCGGGGGGCATGAACACTGAAGCTTTCTTT. Translating gives CASNAGGMNTEAFF. V and J are TRBV3-1 (or the pseudogene TRBV3-2) and TRBJ1-1, with D tentatively TRBD1 (6 bases). Germline V CDR1 and CDR2: LGHDT, YNNKEL (reference sequence). Between the trimmed V and J ends, which lost 7 bases and 0 bases, there was a span of 12 bases. The CDR3 sequence is 14 residues long.